Following are 9 T cell receptor beta chains from one sample sequenced in a study of cytomegalovirus exposure and HLA in healthy donors. Sequenced by immunoSEQ multiplex PCR; TCRdb stores in-frame clones only, minus some. The sample lists hundreds of thousands of clones, approximately 88% seen once, with over 12% in the top ten. The specimen was PBMCs. All receptors derive from a woman aged 25-40 years in good health and CMV-seropositive.

V gene TRBV11-3 combines with J gene TRBJ1-1, with 10 bases fitting TRBD1. The CDR3 is 17 residues long. Unmatched junction bases numbered 14, after V lost 6 bases and J lost 4 bases. From germline, CDR1 is SGHNT and CDR2 YENEEA. The CDR3 nucleotides read TGTGCCAGCAGTCGGATCATGACAGGGGGCGCGGGCACTGAAGCTTTCTTT. Encoded protein: CASSRIMTGGAGTEAFF.

The gene calls are TRBV7-9 and TRBJ1-2; no definite D call. Germline V gives CDR1 SEHNR, CDR2 FQNEAQ (reference sequence). CDR3 size: 11 residues. V was trimmed by 3 bases and J by 4 bases, leaving 3 bases between them. The CDR3 DNA reads as TGTGCCAGCAGCTTGAGCTATGGCTACACCTTC. It translates to CASSLSYGYTF.

The genes are TRBV28 and TRBJ1-2, with D perhaps matching TRBD1 (5 bases). The CDR3 runs 15 residues. The V gene's germline CDR1 is MDHEN and CDR2 SYDVKM. V lost 3 bases to trimming and J lost 2 bases, with 13 bases between them. The CDR3 here is CASSLLGDGNYGYTF. CDR3 in DNA: TGTGCCAGCAGTTTGTTGGGGGACGGGAACTATGGCTACACCTTC.

This clone has a single count. The chain combines TRBV5-4 with TRBJ2-3; the D gene could be TRBD1 or TRBD2 (6 bases each). Trimming stripped 2 bases from V and 4 bases from J, with 17 bases between. CDR1 SGHNT and CDR2 YYREEE come from the germline V gene (reference sequence). The CDR3 has 16 amino acids. CDR3 in amino acids: CASSFVSGGGPDTQYF. In DNA, the CDR3 is TGTGCCAGCAGCTTCGTTAGCGGTGGGGGGCCAGATACGCAGTATTTT.

The V and J genes are TRBV6-5 and TRBJ1-5; tentatively, D is TRBD1 (5 bases). Germline lookup yields CDR1 MNHEY and CDR2 SVGAGI. V gave up 2 bases and J gave up 8 bases, with 10 bases separating them. The CDR3 totals 13 residues. The CDR3, as DNA: TGTGCCAGCAGTTACGGGTGGGGGGAGCCCCAGCATTTT. Amino acids: CASSYGWGEPQHF.

The J gene is TRBJ2-7, the V gene TRBV28; 7 nucleotides agree with TRBD1. Per the germline V gene, CDR1 is MDHEN and CDR2 is SYDVKM. The CDR3 covers 14 residues. J lost 2 bases, V lost 3 bases, and 4 bases had no gene match. CDR3 residues: CASSFTGTAYEQYF. The CDR3 DNA sequence: TGTGCCAGCAGTTTTACCGGGACAGCCTACGAGCAGTACTTC. Drawing the rest from reference TRBV28 and TRBJ2-7, the complete variable domain is DVKVTQSSRYLVKRTGEKVFLECVQDMDHENMFWYRQDPGLGLRLIYFSYDVKMKEKGDIPEGYSVSREKKERFSLILESASTNQTSMYLCASSFTGTAYEQYFGPGTRLTVT.

The rearrangement joins TRBV9 to TRBJ2-1; 7 bases agree with TRBD2. The V gene's germline CDR1 is SGDLS and CDR2 YYNGEE. The CDR3 contains 15 residues. The V and J ends lost 4 bases and 6 bases, in that order; junction bases with no gene match: 10. Here the CDR3 reads CASSFRPGLSNEQFF. The CDR3, as DNA: TGTGCCAGCAGCTTCCGTCCGGGACTAAGCAATGAGCAGTTCTTC.

The chain is built from TRBV29-1 and TRBJ1-2; D is possibly TRBD1 (6 bases). The CDR3 runs 12 residues. From germline, CDR1 is SQVTM and CDR2 ANQGSEA. The V gene lost 7 bases and the J gene lost 5 bases, with 14 bases spanning the gap. The CDR3 sequence is CSALDRSYGYTF. CDR3 DNA sequence: TGCAGCGCCCTTGACAGGTCGTATGGCTACACCTTC.

This clone occurred once. V is TRBV7-9 and J is TRBJ2-7; D ambiguous. Trimming left V 5 bases short and J 2 bases short, with 16 bases between. The CDR3 is 15 amino acids. The V gene's germline CDR1 is SEHNR and CDR2 FQNEAQ (reference sequence). The CDR3 loop is CASSAPQERAYEQYF. CDR3 coding DNA: TGTGCCAGCAGCGCCCCTCAAGAACGGGCCTACGAGCAGTACTTC. Looking up the rest from reference TRBV7-9 and TRBJ2-7 gives the full variable domain: DTGVSQNPRHKITKRGQNVTFRCDPISEHNRLYWYRQTLGQGPEFLTYFQNEAQLEKSRLLSDRFSAERPKGSFSTLEIQRTEQGDSAMYLCASSAPQERAYEQYFGPGTRLTVT.